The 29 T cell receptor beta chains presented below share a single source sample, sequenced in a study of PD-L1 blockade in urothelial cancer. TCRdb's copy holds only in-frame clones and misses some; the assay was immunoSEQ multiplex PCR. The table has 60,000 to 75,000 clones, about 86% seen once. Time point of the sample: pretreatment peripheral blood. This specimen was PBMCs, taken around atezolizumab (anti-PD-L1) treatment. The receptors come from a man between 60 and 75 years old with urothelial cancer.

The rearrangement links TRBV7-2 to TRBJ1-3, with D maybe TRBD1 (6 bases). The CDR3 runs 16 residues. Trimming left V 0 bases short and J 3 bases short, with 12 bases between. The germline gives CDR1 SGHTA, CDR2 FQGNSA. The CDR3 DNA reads TGTGCCAGCAGCTTAGCGCCAGGGGCCTATGGAAACACCATATATTTT. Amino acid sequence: CASSLAPGAYGNTIYF.

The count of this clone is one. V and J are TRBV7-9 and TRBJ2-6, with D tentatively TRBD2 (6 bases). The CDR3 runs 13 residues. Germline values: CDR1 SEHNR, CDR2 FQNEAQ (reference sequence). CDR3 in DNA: TGTGGGGGGGTTGTGGCTGGGGCCAACGTCCTGACTTTC. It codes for CGGVVAGANVLTF.

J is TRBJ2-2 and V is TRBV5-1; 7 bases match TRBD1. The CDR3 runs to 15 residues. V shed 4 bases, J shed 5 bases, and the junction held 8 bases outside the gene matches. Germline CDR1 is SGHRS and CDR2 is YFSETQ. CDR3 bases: TGCGCCAGCAGCCCCGGGACAGAAGGGACCGGGGAGCTGTTTTTT. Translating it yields CASSPGTEGTGELFF.

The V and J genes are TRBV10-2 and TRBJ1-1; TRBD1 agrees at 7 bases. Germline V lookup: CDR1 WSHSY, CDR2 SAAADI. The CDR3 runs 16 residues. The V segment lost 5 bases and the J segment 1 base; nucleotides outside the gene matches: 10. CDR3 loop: CASSRDRVRGNTEAFF. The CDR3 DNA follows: TGCGCCAGCAGTCGCGACAGGGTAAGAGGGAACACTGAAGCTTTCTTT.

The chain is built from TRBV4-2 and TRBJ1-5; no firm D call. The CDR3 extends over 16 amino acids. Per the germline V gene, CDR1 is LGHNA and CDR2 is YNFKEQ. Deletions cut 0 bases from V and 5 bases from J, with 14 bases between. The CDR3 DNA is TGTGCCAGCAGCCAAGAGCTAGGAGGGCCCGATCAGCCCCAGCATTTT. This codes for CASSQELGGPDQPQHF.

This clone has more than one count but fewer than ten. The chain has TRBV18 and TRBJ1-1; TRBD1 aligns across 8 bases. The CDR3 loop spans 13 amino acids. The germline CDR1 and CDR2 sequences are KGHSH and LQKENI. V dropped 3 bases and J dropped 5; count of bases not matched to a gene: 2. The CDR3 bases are TGTGCCAGCTCACCGGACAGGGCGACTGAAGCTTTCTTT. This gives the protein CASSPDRATEAFF.

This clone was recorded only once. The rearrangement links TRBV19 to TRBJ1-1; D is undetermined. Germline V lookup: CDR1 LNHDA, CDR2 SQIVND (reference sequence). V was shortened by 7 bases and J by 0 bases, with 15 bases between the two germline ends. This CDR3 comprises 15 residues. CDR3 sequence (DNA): TGTGCCAGTAACCCATCTCCAGGAATGAACACTGAAGCTTTCTTT. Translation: CASNPSPGMNTEAFF.

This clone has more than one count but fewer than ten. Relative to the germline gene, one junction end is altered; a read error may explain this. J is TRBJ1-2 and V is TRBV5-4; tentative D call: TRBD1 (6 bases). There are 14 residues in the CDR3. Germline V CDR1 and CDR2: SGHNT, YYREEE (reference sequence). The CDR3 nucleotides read TGTGCCAGCAGCTTGGAACCAGGGGACTATAGCTACACCTTC. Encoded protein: CASSLEPGDYSYTF.

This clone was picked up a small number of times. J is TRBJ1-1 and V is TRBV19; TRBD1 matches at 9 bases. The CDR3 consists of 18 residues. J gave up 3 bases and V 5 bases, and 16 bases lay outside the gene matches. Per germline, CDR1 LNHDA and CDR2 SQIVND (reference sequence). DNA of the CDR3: TGTGCCAGTAGTGCCGCCGGGACAGGGTTTTTTGCGGACACTGAAGCTTTCTTT. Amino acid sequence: CASSAAGTGFFADTEAFF.

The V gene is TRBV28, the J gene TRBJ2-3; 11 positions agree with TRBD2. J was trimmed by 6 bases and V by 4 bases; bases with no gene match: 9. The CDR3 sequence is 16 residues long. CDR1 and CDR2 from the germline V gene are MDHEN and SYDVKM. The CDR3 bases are TGTGCCAGCAGTTCCTATAGCGGGGGGGCCTTGGATACGCAGTATTTT. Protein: CASSSYSGGALDTQYF.

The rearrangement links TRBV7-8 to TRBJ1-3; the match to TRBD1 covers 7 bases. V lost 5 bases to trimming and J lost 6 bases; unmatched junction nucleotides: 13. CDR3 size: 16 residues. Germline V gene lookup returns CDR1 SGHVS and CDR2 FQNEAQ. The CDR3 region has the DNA TGTGCCAGCAGCCCAAGAGGGACAGCGAAAGCAAACACCATATATTTT. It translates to CASSPRGTAKANTIYF.

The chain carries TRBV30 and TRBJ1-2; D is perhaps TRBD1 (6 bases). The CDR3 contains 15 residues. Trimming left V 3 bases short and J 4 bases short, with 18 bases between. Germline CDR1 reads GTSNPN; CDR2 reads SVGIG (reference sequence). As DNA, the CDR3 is TGTGCCTGGAGGGACCGACAGGTTAGGACCTATGGCTACACCTTC. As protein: CAWRDRQVRTYGYTF.

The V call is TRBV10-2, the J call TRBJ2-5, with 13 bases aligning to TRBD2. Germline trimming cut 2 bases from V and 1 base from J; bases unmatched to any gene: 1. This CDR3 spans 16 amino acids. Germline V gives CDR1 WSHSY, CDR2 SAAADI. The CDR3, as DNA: TGCGCCAGCAGTGAGGGACTAGCGGGGGTCCAAGAGACCCAGTACTTC. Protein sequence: CASSEGLAGVQETQYF.

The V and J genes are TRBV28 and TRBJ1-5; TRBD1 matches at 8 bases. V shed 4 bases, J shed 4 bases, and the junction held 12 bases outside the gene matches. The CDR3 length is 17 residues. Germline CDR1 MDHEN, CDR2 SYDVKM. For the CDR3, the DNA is TGTGCCAGCAGTTCTTTGGTCCCAGGGGGCGGTAATCAGCCCCAGCATTTT. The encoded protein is CASSSLVPGGGNQPQHF.

This chain's CDR3 is CASSTSGARDEKLFF. The CDR3 nucleotides read TGCGCCAGCAGCACCTCAGGGGCAAGGGATGAAAAACTGTTTTTT. The genes are TRBV5-1 and TRBJ1-4; TRBD1 might be the D (6 bases). V dropped 4 bases and J dropped 6 bases, with 16 bases sitting between them. The CDR3 extends over 15 amino acids. The V gene's germline CDR1 is SGHRS and CDR2 YFSETQ.

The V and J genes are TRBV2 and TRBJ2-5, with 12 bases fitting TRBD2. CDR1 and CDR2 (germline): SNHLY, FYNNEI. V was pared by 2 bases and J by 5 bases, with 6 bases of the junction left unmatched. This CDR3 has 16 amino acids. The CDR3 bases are TGTGCCAGCAGTGAAATCGAGACTAGCGGGGGTGAGACCCAGTACTTC. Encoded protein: CASSEIETSGGETQYF. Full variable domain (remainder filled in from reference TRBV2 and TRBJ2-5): EPEVTQTPSHQVTQMGQEVILRCVPISNHLYFYWYRQILGQKVEFLVSFYNNEISEKSEIFDDQFSVERPDGSNFTLKIRSTKLEDSAMYFCASSEIETSGGETQYFGPGTRLLVL.

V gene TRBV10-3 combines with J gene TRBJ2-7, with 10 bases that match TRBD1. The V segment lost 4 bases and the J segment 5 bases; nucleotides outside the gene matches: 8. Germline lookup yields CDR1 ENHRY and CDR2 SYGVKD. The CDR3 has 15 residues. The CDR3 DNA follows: TGTGCCATCAGTGGGCCGGACAGGGGGATCCACGAGCAGTACTTC. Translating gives CAISGPDRGIHEQYF.

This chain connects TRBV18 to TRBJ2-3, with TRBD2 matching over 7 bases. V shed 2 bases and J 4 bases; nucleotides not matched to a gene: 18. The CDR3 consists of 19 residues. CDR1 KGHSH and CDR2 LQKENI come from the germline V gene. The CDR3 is CASSPSGTARDGDADTQYF. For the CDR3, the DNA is TGTGCCAGCTCACCAAGCGGGACTGCCCGGGATGGAGATGCAGATACGCAGTATTTT. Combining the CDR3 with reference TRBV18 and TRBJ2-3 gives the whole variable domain NAGVMQNPRHLVRRRGQEARLRCSPMKGHSHVYWYRQLPEEGLKFMVYLQKENIIDESGMPKERFSAEFPKEGPSILRIQQVVRGDSAAYFCASSPSGTARDGDADTQYFGPGTRLTVL.

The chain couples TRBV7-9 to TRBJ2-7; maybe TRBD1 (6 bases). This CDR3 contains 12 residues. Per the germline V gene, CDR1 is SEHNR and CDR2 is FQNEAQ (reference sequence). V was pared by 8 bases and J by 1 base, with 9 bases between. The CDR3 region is CASQGTSYEQYF. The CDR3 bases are TGTGCCAGCCAGGGGACATCCTACGAGCAGTACTTC.

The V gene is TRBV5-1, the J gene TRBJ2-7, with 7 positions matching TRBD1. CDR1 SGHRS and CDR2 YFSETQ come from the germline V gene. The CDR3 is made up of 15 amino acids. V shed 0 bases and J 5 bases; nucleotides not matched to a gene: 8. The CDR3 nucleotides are TGCGCCAGCAGCTTGGCCCCGACAGGGCTCAACGAGCAGTACTTC. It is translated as CASSLAPTGLNEQYF.

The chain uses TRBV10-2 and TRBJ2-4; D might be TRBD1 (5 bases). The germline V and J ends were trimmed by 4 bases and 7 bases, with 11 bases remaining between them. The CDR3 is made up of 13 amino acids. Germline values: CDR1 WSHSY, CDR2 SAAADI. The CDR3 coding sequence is TGCGCCAGCAGTGCTTCGCCAGGGAACATTCAGTACTTC. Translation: CASSASPGNIQYF.

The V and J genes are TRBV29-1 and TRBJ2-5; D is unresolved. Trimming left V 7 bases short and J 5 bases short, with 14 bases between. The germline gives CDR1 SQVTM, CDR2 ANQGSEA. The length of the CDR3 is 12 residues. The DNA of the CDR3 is TGCAGCGCCCTCCCCCGGCGGGAGACCCAGTACTTC. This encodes CSALPRRETQYF.

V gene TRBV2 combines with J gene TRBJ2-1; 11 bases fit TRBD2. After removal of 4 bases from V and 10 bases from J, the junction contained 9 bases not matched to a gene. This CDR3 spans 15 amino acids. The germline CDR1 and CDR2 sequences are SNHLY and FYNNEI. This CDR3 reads CASSGGSGGVGEQFF. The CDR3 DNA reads TGTGCCAGCAGTGGCGGTAGCGGGGGGGTGGGGGAGCAGTTCTTC.

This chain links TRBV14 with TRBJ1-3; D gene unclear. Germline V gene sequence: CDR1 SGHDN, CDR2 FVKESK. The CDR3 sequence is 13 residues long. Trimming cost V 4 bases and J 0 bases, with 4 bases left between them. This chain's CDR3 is CASSLSSGNTIYF. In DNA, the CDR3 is TGTGCCAGCAGCCTGAGCTCTGGAAACACCATATATTTT.

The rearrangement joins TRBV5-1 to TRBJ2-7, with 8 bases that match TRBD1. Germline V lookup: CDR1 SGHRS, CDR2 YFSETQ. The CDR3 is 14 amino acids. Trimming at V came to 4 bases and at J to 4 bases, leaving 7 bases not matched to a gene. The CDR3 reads CASSSRDRSYEQYF. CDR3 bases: TGCGCCAGCAGCAGCCGGGACAGGTCTTACGAGCAGTACTTC. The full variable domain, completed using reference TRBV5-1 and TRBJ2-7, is KAGVTQTPRYLIKTRGQQVTLSCSPISGHRSVSWYQQTPGQGLQFLFEYFSETQRNKGNFPGRFSGRQFSNSRSEMNVSTLELGDSALYLCASSSRDRSYEQYFGPGTRLTVT.

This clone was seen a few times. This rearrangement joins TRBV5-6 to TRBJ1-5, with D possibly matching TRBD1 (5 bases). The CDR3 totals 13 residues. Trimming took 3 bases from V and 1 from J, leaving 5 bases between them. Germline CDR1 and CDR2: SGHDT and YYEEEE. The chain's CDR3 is CASSWGSNQPQHF. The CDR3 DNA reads TGTGCCAGCAGCTGGGGCAGCAATCAGCCCCAGCATTTT.

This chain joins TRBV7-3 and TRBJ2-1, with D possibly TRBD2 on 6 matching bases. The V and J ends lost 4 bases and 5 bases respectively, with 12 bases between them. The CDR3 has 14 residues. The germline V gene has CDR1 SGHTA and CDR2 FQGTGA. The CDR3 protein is CASSSAGLNNEQFF. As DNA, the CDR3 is TGTGCCAGCAGCTCCGCGGGGCTAAACAATGAGCAGTTCTTC.

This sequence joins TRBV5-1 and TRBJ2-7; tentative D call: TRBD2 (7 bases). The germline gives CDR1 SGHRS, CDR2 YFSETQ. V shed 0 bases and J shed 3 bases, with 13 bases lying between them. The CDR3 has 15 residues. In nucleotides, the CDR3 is TGCGCCAGCAGCTTGGAGGGGGGGTTAGGCTACGAGCAGTACTTC. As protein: CASSLEGGLGYEQYF. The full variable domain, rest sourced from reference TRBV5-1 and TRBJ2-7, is KAGVTQTPRYLIKTRGQQVTLSCSPISGHRSVSWYQQTPGQGLQFLFEYFSETQRNKGNFPGRFSGRQFSNSRSEMNVSTLELGDSALYLCASSLEGGLGYEQYFGPGTRLTVT.

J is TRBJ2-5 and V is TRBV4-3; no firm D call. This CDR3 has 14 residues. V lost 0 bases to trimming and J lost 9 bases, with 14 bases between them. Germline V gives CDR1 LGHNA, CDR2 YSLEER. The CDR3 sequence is CASSQDYGPGAQYF. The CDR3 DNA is TGCGCCAGCAGCCAAGATTACGGTCCCGGTGCCCAGTACTTC.